Listed here are 30 T cell receptor beta chains from one sample, sequenced in a study of CD8+CD57+ T cells in acquired aplastic anemia. TCR beta VDJ and CDR3 profiling used genomic DNA as template. TCRdb re-called the reads through MiXCR, storing one row per CDR3 protein. The sample yields about 160,000 distinct CDR3 sequences, 40% to 50% seen once. An expansion of CD8+CD57+ cells by flow cytometry had been shown in patients chosen for sequencing. Sequencing used sorted CD4+, CD8+, or CD8+CD57+ T cells (not recorded which) from PBMCs. The origin of the receptors is a human donor with aplastic anemia.

The J gene is TRBJ2-3, the V gene TRBV20-1; D may be TRBD2 (5 bases). The CDR3 consists of 13 residues. Germline CDR1 DFQATT, CDR2 SNEGSKA (reference sequence). CDR3 in amino acids: CRSGGSGTDTQYF. The CDR3 DNA reads as TGCAGGTCGGGCGGGTCAGGCACAGATACGCAGTATTTT.

In its sample, this clonotype was seen many times. The V and J genes are TRBV7-3 and TRBJ2-7, with D possibly matching TRBD2 (5 bases). Germline V lookup: CDR1 SGHTA, CDR2 FQGTGA. This CDR3 has 13 amino acids. V shed 3 bases and J shed 9 bases, with 15 bases lying between them. In DNA, the CDR3 is TGTGCCAGCAGCTTGACTGGGAGCGTTGGGCAGTACTTC. Protein product: CASSLTGSVGQYF. The entire variable domain, with the rest obtained from reference TRBV7-3 and TRBJ2-7, is as follows: GAGVSQTPSNKVTEKGKYVELRCDPISGHTALYWYRQSLGQGPEFLIYFQGTGAADDSGLPNDRFFAVRPEGSVSTLKIQRTERGDSAVYLCASSLTGSVGQYFGPGTRLTVT.

There are many counts of this clonotype. DNA for the CDR3: TGTGCCAGTAATACAGCGGCGGGAGGGCATGATGAGCAGTTCTTC. Translation gives CASNTAAGGHDEQFF. This chain uses TRBV19 with TRBJ2-1, with 9 bases lining up with TRBD2. Germline CDR1 and CDR2: LNHDA and SQIVND (reference sequence). The CDR3 runs 15 residues. Trimming removed 7 bases from V and 8 bases from J; junction bases left unmatched: 12.

The table lists this clonotype with a count of one. The genes are TRBV19 and TRBJ2-7; 7 bases are shared with TRBD2. J lost 3 bases, V lost 5 bases, and 7 bases had no gene match. There are 14 residues in the CDR3. Germline V gene data show CDR1 as LNHDA and CDR2 as SQIVND (reference sequence). This CDR3 is CASSVFSGDYEQYF. The CDR3 DNA sequence: TGTGCCAGTAGTGTCTTCAGCGGGGACTACGAGCAGTACTTC.

V and J are TRBV20-1 and TRBJ1-1; tentative D call: TRBD1 (6 bases). Germline V gene lookup returns CDR1 DFQATT and CDR2 SNEGSKA (reference sequence). The CDR3 extends over 13 amino acids. The V gene lost 3 bases and the J gene lost 3 bases, with 11 bases spanning the gap. CDR3 amino acids: CSASGGGDTEAFF. In DNA, the CDR3 is TGCAGTGCTAGTGGAGGGGGAGACACTGAAGCTTTCTTT.

This clonotype was counted many times. This sequence joins TRBV11-2 and TRBJ2-7; the D gene is possibly TRBD1 (5 bases). The V end was cut by 4 bases, the J end by 3 bases, with 13 bases between. Germline loops: CDR1 SGHAT, CDR2 FQNNGV. This CDR3 contains 14 residues. The CDR3 DNA sequence: TGTGCCAGCAGCTCGCCGGACAAATTCTACGAGCAGTACTTC. Translating gives CASSSPDKFYEQYF.

This clonotype was detected ten times or more. This chain connects TRBV5-6 to TRBJ1-4; no reliable D call. Germline loops: CDR1 SGHDT, CDR2 YYEEEE. The CDR3 is 14 amino acids. Trimming cost V 5 bases and J 5 bases, with 13 bases left between them. In nucleotides, the CDR3 is TGTGCCAGCAGATTAAGGGCCCAAAATGAAAAACTGTTTTTT. Its protein is CASRLRAQNEKLFF.

CDR3 amino acids: CATNQRGGDTQYF. The DNA for the CDR3 is TGTGCCACTAACCAGCGGGGCGGGGATACGCAGTATTTT. The chain couples TRBV2 to TRBJ2-3; 7 nucleotides line up with TRBD2. Germline CDR1 is SNHLY and CDR2 is FYNNEI. The CDR3 has 13 residues. V lost 10 bases to trimming and J lost 6 bases; unmatched junction nucleotides: 10.

This clonotype was counted many times. The rearrangement links TRBV9 to TRBJ1-1; no reliable D call. The CDR3 has 15 amino acids. Germline V gene sequence: CDR1 SGDLS, CDR2 YYNGEE. Trimming removed 4 bases from V and 0 bases from J, with 13 bases in between. CDR3 nucleotides: TGTGCCAGCAGCAGAGGGTGGCCGATGAACACTGAAGCTTTCTTT. It specifies CASSRGWPMNTEAFF.

The J gene is TRBJ2-7, the V gene TRBV4-2, with 14 bases identical to TRBD2. Germline CDR1 and CDR2: LGHNA and YNFKEQ. This CDR3 spans 15 amino acids. Trimming at V came to 5 bases and at J to 5 bases, leaving 5 bases not matched to a gene. CDR3 residues: CASSRGLAGEDEQYF. CDR3 in DNA: TGTGCCAGCAGCAGGGGACTAGCGGGAGAGGACGAGCAGTACTTC.

This clonotype showed up many times. This chain uses TRBV10-3 with TRBJ2-3; 9 bases map to TRBD2. Losses at the gene ends were 6 bases for V and 4 bases for J; bases not matched to a gene: 8. Germline CDR1 ENHRY, CDR2 SYGVKD. The CDR3 is 15 amino acids. CDR3 DNA sequence: TGTGCCATCAGCGAACCGGGACTAGCTCCAGATACGCAGTATTTT. Its translation: CAISEPGLAPDTQYF.

The V and J genes are TRBV29-1 and TRBJ1-1, with 8 bases identical to TRBD1. Germline CDR1 is SQVTM and CDR2 is ANQGSEA. The V segment lost 7 bases and the J segment 2 bases; nucleotides outside the gene matches: 3. This CDR3 region has 12 residues. This CDR3 is CSGGQGNTEAFF. CDR3 DNA: TGCAGCGGCGGACAGGGAAACACTGAAGCTTTCTTT. The whole variable domain, remainder taken from reference TRBV29-1 and TRBJ1-1, is SAVISQKPSRDICQRGTSLTIQCQVDSQVTMMFWYRQQPGQSLTLIATANQGSEATYESGFVIDKFPISRPNLTFSTLTVSNMSPEDSSIYLCSGGQGNTEAFFGQGTRLTVV.

The chain couples TRBV20-1 to TRBJ2-5, with 7 bases that match TRBD1. V was clipped by 0 bases and J by 3 bases; unmatched bases: 4. The CDR3 has 14 amino acids. The germline gives CDR1 DFQATT, CDR2 SNEGSKA (reference sequence). The DNA for the CDR3 is TGCAGTGCTAGAGATGGGGGACAGAAAGAGACCCAGTACTTC. Translating it yields CSARDGGQKETQYF.

In this sample, this clonotype turned up many times. The chain employs TRBV19 and TRBJ2-1; D is perhaps TRBD2 (6 bases). Trimming pared 4 bases from V and 6 bases from J, leaving 13 bases between. The CDR3 runs to 14 residues. Per germline, CDR1 LNHDA and CDR2 SQIVND (reference sequence). CDR3 in amino acids: CASSTLPSVNEQFF. The CDR3 coding sequence is TGTGCCAGTAGTACCTTACCTAGCGTCAATGAGCAGTTCTTC.

This clonotype came up once. The J gene is TRBJ2-1, the V gene TRBV27; 9 nucleotides match TRBD2. The CDR3 consists of 15 residues. CDR1 is MNHEY, CDR2 SMNVEV, per germline (reference sequence). The trim removed 7 bases at V and 9 bases at J, leaving 13 bases unmatched. In nucleotides, the CDR3 is TGTGCCAGCAAGGGCTTCCCAGCGGGGGGCGGTGAGCAGTTCTTC. It translates to CASKGFPAGGGEQFF.

The chain uses TRBV7-8 and TRBJ1-5; D remains ambiguous. There are 16 residues in the CDR3. Germline lookup yields CDR1 SGHVS and CDR2 FQNEAQ. V was shortened by 1 base and J by 0 bases, with 10 bases between the two germline ends. This CDR3 is CASSLGFSYSNQPQHF. In DNA, the CDR3 is TGTGCCAGCAGCTTAGGATTTTCCTATAGCAATCAGCCCCAGCATTTT.

A remark on this clonotype: A read error may account for a junction end that differs from germline. V is TRBV10-3 and J is TRBJ2-2; tentative D call: TRBD2 (6 bases). CDR1 and CDR2 from the germline V gene are ENHRY and SYGVKD. The CDR3 is 14 residues long. CDR3 DNA: TGTGCCAGCATTAAGACTGCGAACACCGGGGGGCTGTTTTTT. Its translation: CASIKTANTGGLFF.

The chain is built from TRBV20-1 and TRBJ2-3, with TRBD2 matching over 7 bases. After removal of 6 bases from V and 0 bases from J, the junction contained 6 bases not matched to a gene. The CDR3 covers 14 residues. Germline V CDR1 and CDR2: DFQATT, SNEGSKA (reference sequence). CDR3 in DNA: TGCAGTGCAATCTTTAGCGGGAGCACAGATACGCAGTATTTT. The encoded protein is CSAIFSGSTDTQYF.

The chain joins TRBV20-1 to TRBJ2-7, with 14 bases aligning to TRBD2. This CDR3 contains 14 residues. V gave up 3 bases and J gave up 6 bases; unmatched junction bases: 4. From germline, CDR1 is DFQATT and CDR2 SNEGSKA (reference sequence). The CDR3 sequence is CSARGTSGGIEQYF. The DNA of the CDR3 is TGCAGTGCTAGGGGGACTAGCGGGGGTATCGAGCAGTACTTC.

This chain connects TRBV2 to TRBJ2-2; D gene ambiguous. Germline lookup yields CDR1 SNHLY and CDR2 FYNNEI. The CDR3 totals 13 residues. The V end was cut by 5 bases, the J end by 7 bases, with 11 bases between. In DNA, the CDR3 is TGTGCCAGCAGTAACGGCGTGGTCGGGGAGCTGTTTTTT. This sequence encodes CASSNGVVGELFF.

Only a few counts were recorded for this clonotype. This chain connects TRBV7-2 to TRBJ2-5; either TRBD1 or TRBD2 may fit D (6 bases each). This CDR3 is 13 amino acids long. Per germline, CDR1 SGHTA and CDR2 FQGNSA. V was trimmed by 4 bases and J by 5 bases, leaving 11 bases between them. This CDR3 reads CASSYGGRETQYF. The CDR3 DNA is TGTGCCAGCAGCTACGGGGGCCGGGAGACCCAGTACTTC. Full variable domain (missing parts from reference TRBV7-2 and TRBJ2-5): GAGVSQSPSNKVTEKGKDVELRCDPISGHTALYWYRQSLGQGLEFLIYFQGNSAPDKSGLPSDRFSAERTGGSVSTLTIQRTQQEDSAVYLCASSYGGRETQYFGPGTRLLVL.

This clonotype was seen repeatedly, ten times or more. The chain joins TRBV11-3 to TRBJ2-7; 9 bases align to TRBD1. Germline CDR1 and CDR2: SGHNT and YENEEA. This CDR3 has 14 amino acids. With 4 bases clipped from V and 3 bases from J, the junction kept 4 bases outside the gene matches. The CDR3 is CASSSGTGNYEQYF. CDR3 DNA: TGTGCCAGCAGCTCCGGGACAGGGAACTACGAGCAGTACTTC.

This clonotype showed up just a few times. The chain uses TRBV12-3 or TRBV12-4 and TRBJ1-5; D is ambiguous. This CDR3 is built from 19 residues. V dropped 4 bases and J dropped 0 bases, with 22 bases sitting between them. The CDR3 spells CASSSGVWRNRYSNQPQHF. For the CDR3, the DNA is TGTGCCAGCAGTTCCGGGGTTTGGAGAAATCGGTATAGCAATCAGCCCCAGCATTTT.

This clonotype was counted once. J is TRBJ1-2 and V is TRBV9; D remains unclear. In germline, CDR1 is SGDLS, CDR2 YYNGEE. Trimming stripped 0 bases from V and 2 bases from J, with 17 bases between. The CDR3 extends over 17 amino acids. Here the CDR3 DNA reads TGTGCCAGCAGCGTAGCTATACGGCCAGAATTGAACTATGGCTACACCTTC. Amino acids: CASSVAIRPELNYGYTF.

J is TRBJ1-5 and V is TRBV29-1; 7 nucleotides line up with TRBD1. The CDR3 has 13 residues. V was pared by 4 bases and J by 3 bases, with 3 bases of the junction left unmatched. Germline-derived CDR1 and CDR2 are SQVTM and ANQGSEA. The CDR3: CSVGQGNNQPQHF. CDR3 nucleotides: TGCAGCGTTGGACAGGGCAACAATCAGCCCCAGCATTTT.

With regard to this clonotype: This clone may be a read error of a much larger clone one base away. The rearrangement uses TRBV4-2 and TRBJ2-2; either TRBD1 or TRBD2 may fit D (6 bases each). The CDR3 covers 15 residues. Deletions cut 7 bases from V and 3 bases from J, with 15 bases between. Germline CDR1 reads LGHNA; CDR2 reads YNFKEQ. The CDR3 spells CASNPRGAYTGELFF. The CDR3 DNA is TGTGCCAGCAACCCAAGGGGGGCGTACACCGGGGAGCTGTTTTTT.

In this sample, this clonotype turned up many times. J is TRBJ1-1 and V is TRBV20-1; the D is unclear. In germline, CDR1 is DFQATT, CDR2 SNEGSKA (reference sequence). The length of the CDR3 is 15 residues. Trimming cost V 3 bases and J 1 base, with 15 bases left between them. CDR3 sequence reads: CSASRRELGNTEAFF. The CDR3 DNA follows: TGCAGTGCTAGTCGACGCGAGCTGGGGAACACTGAAGCTTTCTTT.

This clonotype was picked up many times. The V gene is TRBV15, the J gene TRBJ1-3; no clear D. V dropped 0 bases and J dropped 0 bases, with 6 bases sitting between them. Germline values: CDR1 LNHNV, CDR2 YYDKDF (reference sequence). This CDR3 comprises 15 residues. The CDR3 bases are TGTGCCACCAGCAGAGATGGCAACTCTGGAAACACCATATATTTT. Its translation: CATSRDGNSGNTIYF.

The chain employs TRBV11-1 and TRBJ2-3; D perhaps matches TRBD2 (6 bases). The CDR3 contains 15 residues. Germline CDR1 reads SGHAT; CDR2 reads FQDESV (reference sequence). V lost 7 bases and J 3 bases, leaving 17 bases between the germline ends. CDR3 DNA: TGTGCCAGCACCCCGCCCGGGAGTGGTACAGATACGCAGTATTTT. As protein: CASTPPGSGTDTQYF.

V gene TRBV4-2 combines with J gene TRBJ2-1, with 14 bases aligning to TRBD2. V trimming: 4 bases; J trimming: 3 bases; junction bases outside the gene matches: 11. In germline, CDR1 is LGHNA, CDR2 YNFKEQ. The CDR3 contains 19 residues. The CDR3 nucleotides are TGTGCCAGCAGCCTACCGGGACTAGCGGGAGAAAAGGGCTACAATGAGCAGTTCTTC. It encodes CASSLPGLAGEKGYNEQFF.